These 8 T cell receptor beta chains were sequenced from one sample in a study of cytomegalovirus exposure and HLA in healthy donors. PCR employed 60 Vbeta and 13 Jbeta primers. Using immunoSEQ multiplex PCR, the repertoire was profiled, and TCRdb retains in-frame clones only, with some absent. The sample has about 120,000 clones; 60% to 80% are singletons. Sequencing was performed on PBMCs. Receptors originate from a woman aged 50 to 65 in good health and CMV-seronegative.

This chain uses TRBV4-3 with TRBJ1-6; 7 positions match TRBD1. The CDR3 extends over 16 amino acids. With V trimmed by 4 bases and J by 0 bases, 3 bases remained unmatched. Germline V lookup: CDR1 LGHNA, CDR2 YSLEER. DNA of the CDR3: TGCGCCAGCAGCCTAAGACAGGGCTCCTATAATTCACCCCTCCACTTT. Amino acids: CASSLRQGSYNSPLHF.

This chain links TRBV7-2 with TRBJ2-7; 7 nucleotides agree with TRBD2. Germline loops: CDR1 SGHTA, CDR2 FQGNSA. J was trimmed by 4 bases and V by 1 base; bases with no gene match: 7. The CDR3 extends over 15 amino acids. The CDR3 DNA sequence: TGTGCCAGCAGCTTAGAGGCTAGCGGTGCATACGAGCAGTACTTC. Protein product: CASSLEASGAYEQYF.

The chain has TRBV27 and TRBJ2-2; the match to TRBD2 covers 9 bases. With 5 bases clipped from V and 7 bases from J, the junction kept 8 bases outside the gene matches. CDR1 and CDR2 (germline): MNHEY, SMNVEV (reference sequence). This CDR3 spans 15 amino acids. CDR3 residues: CASSPLAGSNGELFF. Written as DNA, the CDR3 is TGTGCCAGCAGTCCCCTAGCGGGATCGAACGGGGAGCTGTTTTTT.

The V call is TRBV5-6, the J call TRBJ1-3; D not resolved. Trimming took 3 bases from V and 0 from J, leaving 10 bases between them. The CDR3 sequence is 15 residues long. Germline V gene lookup returns CDR1 SGHDT and CDR2 YYEEEE. The chain's CDR3 is CASSSTYSSGNTIYF. Written as DNA, the CDR3 is TGTGCCAGCAGCTCGACTTACTCCTCTGGAAACACCATATATTTT.

V gene TRBV6-5 combines with J gene TRBJ1-1; TRBD1 aligns across 9 bases. This CDR3 has 12 amino acids. Germline CDR1 is MNHEY and CDR2 is SVGAGI. V gave up 8 bases and J gave up 6 bases; unmatched junction bases: 4. In nucleotides, the CDR3 is TGTGCCAGCTGGGACAGGGCCCCTGAAGCTTTCTTT. Translated, it gives CASWDRAPEAFF.

The rearrangement links TRBV6-1 to TRBJ2-7; TRBD2 matches at 8 bases. The CDR3 runs 15 residues. Trimming cost V 7 bases and J 4 bases; bases outside gene matches: 12. Germline CDR1 reads MNHNS; CDR2 reads SASEGT. The CDR3 reads CASTRSVGGRYEQYF. In DNA, the CDR3 is TGTGCCAGCACGCGGTCAGTGGGCGGGAGGTACGAGCAGTACTTC.

The rearrangement links TRBV6-5 to TRBJ2-7; the match to TRBD2 covers 9 bases. This CDR3 has 15 residues. The germline CDR1 and CDR2 sequences are MNHEY and SVGAGI. V shed 8 bases, J shed 2 bases, and the junction held 10 bases outside the gene matches. The CDR3 region has the DNA TGTGCCAGCGGCCCACTAGCGGGTGGGGCCTACGAGCAGTACTTC. The encoded protein is CASGPLAGGAYEQYF.

The rearrangement links TRBV5-6 to TRBJ2-5; D possibly corresponds to TRBD1 (5 bases). The CDR3 is 13 residues long. The germline gives CDR1 SGHDT, CDR2 YYEEEE. V lost 0 bases to trimming and J lost 4 bases, with 7 bases between them. CDR3 residues: CASSLVGVETQYF. The CDR3, as DNA: TGTGCCAGCAGCTTGGTAGGGGTAGAGACCCAGTACTTC.